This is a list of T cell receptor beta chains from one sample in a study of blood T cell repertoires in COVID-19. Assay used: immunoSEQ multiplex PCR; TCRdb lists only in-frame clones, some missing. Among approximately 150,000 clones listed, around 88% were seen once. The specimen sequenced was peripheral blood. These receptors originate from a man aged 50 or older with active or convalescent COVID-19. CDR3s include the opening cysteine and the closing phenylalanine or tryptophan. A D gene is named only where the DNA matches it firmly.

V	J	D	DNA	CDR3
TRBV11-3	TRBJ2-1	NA	TGTGCCAGCAGCCCAGGGGGGAGCTCCTACAATGAGCAGTTCTTC	CASSPGGSSYNEQFF
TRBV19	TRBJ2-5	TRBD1	TGTGCCAGTAGTTTAAGGACAGGGGGCCATGTAGAGACCCAGTACTTC	CASSLRTGGHVETQYF
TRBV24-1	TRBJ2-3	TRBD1	TGTGCCACCAGTGATTCGGGACAGGGATTAAATACGCAGTATTTT	CATSDSGQGLNTQYF
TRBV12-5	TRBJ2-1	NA	TGTGCTAGTGGCCCAGACCGGGGTGAGCAGTTCTTC	CASGPDRGEQFF
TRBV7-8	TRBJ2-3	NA	TGTGCCAGCAGCCTCACCGGGACTTCCTTACACGCAGATACGCAGTATTTT	CASSLTGTSLHADTQYF
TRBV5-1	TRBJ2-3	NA	TGCGCCAGCAGCTTGGCCCCTAACACAGATACGCAGTATTTT	CASSLAPNTDTQYF
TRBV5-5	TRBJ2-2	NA	TGTGCCAGCAGCTTGGGCAGAGCGGCCGGGGAGCTGTTTTTT	CASSLGRAAGELFF
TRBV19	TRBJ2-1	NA	TGTGCCAGTAAAACAGGAGTCTCCTACAATGAGCAGTTCTTC	CASKTGVSYNEQFF
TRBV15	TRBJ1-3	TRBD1	TGTGCCACCAAGACAGGGCGGGATCGGGACACCATATATTTT	CATKTGRDRDTIYF
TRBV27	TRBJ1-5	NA	TGTGCCAGCAGTTTAGTCGGGGGCAATCAGCCCCAGCATTTT	CASSLVGGNQPQHF
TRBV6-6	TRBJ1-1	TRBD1	TGTGCCAGCACCCGGACAGGGGGAGACACTGAAGCTTTCTTT	CASTRTGGDTEAFF